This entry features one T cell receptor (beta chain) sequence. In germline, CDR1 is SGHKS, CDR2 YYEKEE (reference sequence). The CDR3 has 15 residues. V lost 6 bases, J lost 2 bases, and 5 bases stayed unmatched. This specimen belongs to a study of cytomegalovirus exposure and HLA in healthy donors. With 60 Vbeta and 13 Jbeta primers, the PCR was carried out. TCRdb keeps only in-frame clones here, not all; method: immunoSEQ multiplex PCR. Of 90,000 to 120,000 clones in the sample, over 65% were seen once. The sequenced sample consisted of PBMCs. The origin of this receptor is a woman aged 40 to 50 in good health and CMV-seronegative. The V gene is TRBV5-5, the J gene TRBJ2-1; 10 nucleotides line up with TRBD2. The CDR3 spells CASTLLAGTYNEQFF. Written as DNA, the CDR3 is TGTGCCAGCACTCTACTAGCGGGAACCTACAATGAGCAGTTCTTC. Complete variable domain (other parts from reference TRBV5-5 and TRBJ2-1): DAGVTQSPTHLIKTRGQQVTLRCSPISGHKSVSWYQQVLGQGPQFIFQYYEKEERGRGNFPDRFSARQFPNYSSELNVNALLLGDSALYLCASTLLAGTYNEQFFGPGTRLTVL.